This T cell receptor beta chain was recovered during a study of cytomegalovirus exposure and HLA in healthy donors. Amplification used 60 Vbeta primers and 13 Jbeta primers. The assay was immunoSEQ multiplex PCR, and TCRdb's table has in-frame clones only and misses some. The table lists 150,000 to 200,000 clones. The sequenced material came from PBMCs. This receptor was taken from a man aged 25 to 40 in good health and CMV-seronegative.

For the CDR3, the DNA is TGTGCCAGCAGTGGGACGACAGGGGCCAACTACGAGCAGTACTTC. Amino acid sequence: CASSGTTGANYEQYF. The chain links TRBV28 to TRBJ2-7; TRBD1 matches at 8 bases. Unmatched junction bases numbered 9, after V lost 5 bases and J lost 3 bases. The CDR3 sequence is 15 residues long. Germline CDR1 reads MDHEN; CDR2 reads SYDVKM. Together with reference TRBV28 and TRBJ2-7, the CDR3 gives the full variable domain: DVKVTQSSRYLVKRTGEKVFLECVQDMDHENMFWYRQDPGLGLRLIYFSYDVKMKEKGDIPEGYSVSREKKERFSLILESASTNQTSMYLCASSGTTGANYEQYFGPGTRLTVT.